These 11 T cell receptor beta chains share one sample of origin, sequenced in a study of cytomegalovirus exposure and HLA in healthy donors (dated 2017 in TCRdb). Receptor amplification or capture employed the immunoSEQ multiplex PCR assay. TCRdb took over this immuneACCESS table, retaining in-frame rearrangements with V and J assigned. Such tables are incomplete; in checked studies, under half of the missing clones stem from an unresolved V gene, and the remainder is unexplained. This sample is represented by about 44,000 clones; 80% to 95% of them were singletons. The top ten clones comprise approximately 2% of the sample. The sequenced material came from PBMCs. These receptors were collected from a woman between 18 and 29 years old in good health and CMV-seronegative.

V usage is TRBV2 and J usage is TRBJ2-2; 10 bases are shared with TRBD1. The CDR3 sequence is 16 residues long. Germline CDR1 is SNHLY and CDR2 is FYNNEI. After removal of 5 bases from V and 4 bases from J, the junction contained 7 bases not matched to a gene. CDR3 in amino acids: CASSPTGQGSTGELFF. In nucleotides, the CDR3 is TGTGCCAGCAGTCCAACGGGACAGGGGAGCACCGGGGAGCTGTTTTTT.

This clone was seen just once. The chain is built from TRBV9 and TRBJ1-1; 8 nucleotides match TRBD1. The V gene end was trimmed by 0 bases and the J gene end by 9 bases; junction bases not matched to a gene: 10. Germline CDR1 is SGDLS and CDR2 is YYNGEE. The CDR3 spans 15 residues. The CDR3 DNA sequence: TGTGCCAGCAGCGTAGAGATTTCTGGCAGGGGGCAAGCTTTCTTT. Translated, it gives CASSVEISGRGQAFF.

This sequence joins TRBV6-4 and TRBJ2-7; 12 bases map to TRBD1. Germline CDR1 and CDR2: MRHNA and SNTAGT. V was pared by 5 bases and J by 5 bases, with 7 bases of the junction left unmatched. This CDR3 region has 15 residues. CDR3 region: CASSPGTGGVNEQYF. For the CDR3, the DNA is TGTGCCAGCAGTCCCGGGACAGGGGGCGTCAACGAGCAGTACTTC.

The CDR3 DNA sequence: TGTGCCAGCAGTTATCTCAGACAGGGGTTGGGGGAGACCCAGTACTTC. This codes for CASSYLRQGLGETQYF. The chain links TRBV6-5 to TRBJ2-5, with 8 bases lining up with TRBD1. With V trimmed by 3 bases and J by 5 bases, 11 bases remained unmatched. The CDR3 is 16 residues long. The germline V gene encodes CDR1 MNHEY and CDR2 SVGAGI.

V gene TRBV14 combines with J gene TRBJ2-3; 7 nucleotides agree with TRBD1. Germline CDR1 is SGHDN and CDR2 is FVKESK. V lost 1 base to trimming and J lost 4 bases; unmatched junction nucleotides: 5. The CDR3 runs to 15 residues. CDR3: CASSQVRGWSDTQYF. DNA for the CDR3: TGTGCCAGCAGCCAAGTCAGGGGGTGGTCAGATACGCAGTATTTT. The whole variable domain, filled in from reference TRBV14 and TRBJ2-3, reads EAGVTQFPSHSVIEKGQTVTLRCDPISGHDNLYWYRRVMGKEIKFLLHFVKESKQDESGMPNNRFLAERTGGTYSTLKVQPAELEDSGVYFCASSQVRGWSDTQYFGPGTRLTVL.

The V and J genes are TRBV5-1 and TRBJ1-5; D is unclear. V was trimmed by 2 bases and J by 6 bases, leaving 12 bases between them. The CDR3 contains 14 residues. Germline values: CDR1 SGHRS, CDR2 YFSETQ. CDR3 sequence reads: CASSLGQEGQPQHF. Here the CDR3 DNA reads TGCGCCAGCAGCTTAGGCCAGGAGGGTCAGCCCCAGCATTTT.

This sequence joins TRBV5-1 and TRBJ2-7; TRBD1 matches 7 bases. The CDR3 covers 14 residues. The V and J ends lost 3 bases and 2 bases, in that order; junction bases with no gene match: 5. Germline values: CDR1 SGHRS, CDR2 YFSETQ. The CDR3 coding sequence is TGCGCCAGCAGCTCGACAGGGAGCCCCTACGAGCAGTACTTC. Protein product: CASSSTGSPYEQYF.

This clone has a handful of counts. The chain carries TRBV4-1 and TRBJ2-1; a possible D gene is TRBD2 (5 bases). Germline V gene lookup returns CDR1 MGHRA and CDR2 YSYEKL. The CDR3 extends over 16 amino acids. The V gene lost 1 base and the J gene lost 4 bases, with 14 bases spanning the gap. The CDR3 region has the DNA TGCGCCAGCAGCCAAGTGGTCGGGGTTAATTACAATGAGCAGTTCTTC. Translated, it gives CASSQVVGVNYNEQFF.

The chain couples TRBV4-1 to TRBJ1-1; 9 nucleotides agree with TRBD1. V dropped 4 bases and J dropped 3; count of bases not matched to a gene: 9. Germline V gene lookup returns CDR1 MGHRA and CDR2 YSYEKL. CDR3 length: 16 amino acids. This CDR3 is CASSRIPGQGYTEAFF. The CDR3 bases are TGCGCCAGCAGCCGCATACCGGGACAGGGTTACACTGAAGCTTTCTTT.

This clone was seen once. CDR3 DNA: TGTGCCAGCAGTTCCTCTTCCACCCAGGCCAGATACACCGGGGAGCTGTTTTTT. Translation gives CASSSSSTQARYTGELFF. The V gene is TRBV27, the J gene TRBJ2-2; D gene ambiguous. V gave up 4 bases and J gave up 3 bases, with 21 bases separating them. Germline V gene data show CDR1 as MNHEY and CDR2 as SMNVEV (reference sequence). This CDR3 has 18 amino acids.

The chain combines TRBV18 with TRBJ1-1; TRBD1 matches at 9 bases. CDR3 length equals 14 residues. V lost 8 bases and J lost 4; bases outside the gene matches: 8. From germline, CDR1 is KGHSH and CDR2 LQKENI. This chain's CDR3 is CASTSGTGSTEAFF. In nucleotides, the CDR3 is TGTGCCAGCACCTCCGGGACAGGGAGCACTGAAGCTTTCTTT.